What follows are 2 T cell receptor beta chains derived from one specimen sequenced in a study of blood T cell repertoires in COVID-19. Clones were sequenced by immunoSEQ multiplex PCR, and TCRdb holds only the in-frame ones, with some missing. The table includes around 80,000 clones, around 80% detected once. The sample taken for sequencing was peripheral blood. The receptors originated from a man between 45 and 60 years old with COVID-19, enrolled during active disease.

This clone was seen ten or more times. The chain couples TRBV7-8 to TRBJ1-2; 11 positions match TRBD1. CDR3 size: 16 residues. V lost 0 bases, J lost 8 bases, and 8 bases stayed unmatched. Per germline, CDR1 SGHVS and CDR2 FQNEAQ. This CDR3 reads CASSLALGQGARGYTF. Written as DNA, the CDR3 is TGTGCCAGCAGCTTAGCGCTAGGACAGGGGGCGCGGGGCTACACCTTC.

In this sample, this clone turned up a few times. The genes are TRBV3-1 (or the pseudogene TRBV3-2) and TRBJ1-5, with D possibly being TRBD1 (5 bases). The germline V gene has CDR1 LGHDT and CDR2 YNNKEL (reference sequence). The V and J ends lost 3 bases and 0 bases respectively, with 9 bases between them. The length of the CDR3 is 15 residues. Here the CDR3 reads CASSHAGNSNQPQHF. The CDR3 region has the DNA TGTGCCAGCAGCCACGCAGGGAATAGCAATCAGCCCCAGCATTTT.